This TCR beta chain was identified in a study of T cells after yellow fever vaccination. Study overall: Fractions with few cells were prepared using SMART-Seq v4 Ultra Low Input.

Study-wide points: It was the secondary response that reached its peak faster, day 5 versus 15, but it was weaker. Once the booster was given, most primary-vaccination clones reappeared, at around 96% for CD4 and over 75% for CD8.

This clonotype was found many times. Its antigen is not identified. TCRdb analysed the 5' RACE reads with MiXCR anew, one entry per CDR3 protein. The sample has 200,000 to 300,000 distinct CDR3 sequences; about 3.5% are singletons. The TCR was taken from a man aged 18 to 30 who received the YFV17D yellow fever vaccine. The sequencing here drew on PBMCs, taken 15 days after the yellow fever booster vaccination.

The CDR3 here is CASSSAGSGNSPLHF. The CDR3 DNA reads TGTGCCAGCTCATCCGCAGGGTCGGGTAATTCACCCCTCCACTTT. This chain links TRBV25-1 with TRBJ1-6, with TRBD1 as a possible D gene (5 bases). Between the trimmed V and J ends, which lost 8 bases and 6 bases, there was a span of 17 bases. CDR3 size: 15 residues. The germline gives CDR1 MGHDK, CDR2 SYGVNS.